A selection of T cell receptor beta chains follows, all from one sample in a study of PD-1 blockade in classical Hodgkin lymphoma. The method was immunoSEQ multiplex PCR; TCRdb's version includes in-frame clones alone and lacks a portion of them. The table has approximately 17,000 clones, 80% to 95% seen once; the top ten hold less than 9%. Sequences were obtained from peripheral blood mononuclear cells (PBMCs). The receptors come from a human donor with classical Hodgkin lymphoma. CDR3s leave out the opening cysteine and the closing phenylalanine or tryptophan.

TRBJ1-1 | TRBV2 | ASSERAQGDAEAF
TRBJ2-5 | TRBV6-1 | ASSEGRLQGSETQY
TRBJ2-4 | TRBV27 | ASSSAGQGAGAKNIQY
TRBJ2-7 | TRBV30 | AWSVQGSGIYEQY
TRBJ2-2 | TRBV27 | ASSTQGPRLTGELF
TRBJ1-2 | TRBV28 | ASSFRGGRGAGYT
TRBJ2-3 | TRBV29-1 | SVDGSVPDTQY
TRBJ2-3 | TRBV18 | ASSAWASGSSTDTQY
TRBJ2-1 | TRBV23-1 | ASSQPREGYEQF
TRBJ2-1 | TRBV7-9 | ASSPRTSGYNEQF